One sample yielded the 27 T cell receptor beta chains listed below, sequenced in a study of CD8 T cells in ankylosing spondylitis. One entry per CDR3 protein results from TCRdb running MiXCR on the 5' RACE reads. Among around 340,000 distinct CDR3 sequences listed, 20% to 25% were seen once. Sequencing was done on a sample of blood, either unsorted or a sorted T cell fraction (not recorded which). These receptors were obtained from a male donor with ankylosing spondylitis or in good health (not recorded which).

Only a few counts were recorded for this clonotype. V is TRBV6-4 and J is TRBJ1-1; D remains unclear. Germline CDR1 is MRHNA and CDR2 is SNTAGT. This CDR3 region has 14 residues. Trimming took 2 bases from V and 1 from J, leaving 8 bases between them. The DNA for the CDR3 is TGTGCCAGCAGTGACGGGGAGGCGAACACTGAAGCTTTCTTT. This translates into CASSDGEANTEAFF.

The chain is built from TRBV9 and TRBJ2-7, with 13 bases lining up with TRBD2. Trimming at V came to 3 bases and at J to 0 bases, leaving 6 bases not matched to a gene. CDR3 length equals 17 residues. Germline values: CDR1 SGDLS, CDR2 YYNGEE. CDR3 bases: TGTGCCAGCAGCGACCGACTAGCGGGGGGCCCCTCCTACGAGCAGTACTTC. Translation: CASSDRLAGGPSYEQYF.

This chain connects TRBV12-3 or TRBV12-4 to TRBJ2-6, with D unclear. V was shortened by 2 bases and J by 0 bases, with 11 bases between the two germline ends. The CDR3 totals 17 residues. CDR3 coding DNA: TGTGCCAGCAGTTTATTTCCGGTTCCCTCTGGGGCCAACGTCCTGACTTTC. Its translation: CASSLFPVPSGANVLTF.

The chain uses TRBV3-1 and TRBJ1-5, with D uncertain. Germline lookup yields CDR1 LGHDT and CDR2 YNNKEL (reference sequence). This CDR3 comprises 17 residues. The germline V and J ends were trimmed by 3 bases and 5 bases, with 20 bases remaining between them. This CDR3 reads CASSHSQRHILDQPQHF. For the CDR3, the DNA is TGTGCCAGCAGCCACTCGCAGAGACATATACTGGATCAGCCCCAGCATTTT.

This clonotype was observed a few times. The rearrangement uses TRBV11-2 and TRBJ1-1; unclear D gene. The CDR3 length is 12 residues. Trimming removed 0 bases at V and 4 bases at J, with 3 bases between. CDR1 SGHAT and CDR2 FQNNGV come from the germline V gene. Here the CDR3 DNA reads TGTGCCAGCAGCTTAGAGTCCACTGAAGCTTTCTTT. Its translation: CASSLESTEAFF.

The V call is TRBV5-6, the J call TRBJ2-1, with TRBD2 identical over 7 bases. Germline assignment: CDR1 SGHDT and CDR2 YYEEEE. V lost 6 bases, J lost 7 bases, and 1 base stayed unmatched. The CDR3 has 11 residues. CDR3: CASTGGNEQFF. CDR3 coding DNA: TGTGCCAGCACCGGGGGGAATGAGCAGTTCTTC.

The gene calls are TRBV3-1 and TRBJ2-7, with 10 bases matching TRBD1. V lost 3 bases, J lost 5 bases, and 7 bases stayed unmatched. The CDR3 totals 15 residues. Germline CDR1 reads LGHDT; CDR2 reads YNNKEL (reference sequence). The CDR3 protein is CASSQIGTGANEQYF. DNA of the CDR3: TGTGCCAGCAGCCAGATAGGGACAGGGGCCAACGAGCAGTACTTC.

This clonotype was picked up many times. The chain carries TRBV6-1 and TRBJ1-1, with D maybe TRBD1 (5 bases). Germline V gives CDR1 MNHNS, CDR2 SASEGT. The V and J ends lost 6 bases and 1 base respectively, with 12 bases between them. The CDR3 sequence is 14 residues long. Here the CDR3 reads CASSAMTENTEAFF. The CDR3, as DNA: TGTGCCAGCAGCGCGATGACAGAGAACACTGAAGCTTTCTTT.

The rearrangement joins TRBV20-1 to TRBJ2-1; a weak D match, TRBD1 (5 bases). Germline lookup yields CDR1 DFQATT and CDR2 SNEGSKA (reference sequence). V lost 3 bases to trimming and J lost 2 bases, with 23 bases between them. This CDR3 is built from 18 residues. This CDR3 is CSASAVPREDAAYNEQFF. The CDR3 DNA reads as TGCAGTGCTAGTGCGGTGCCCAGGGAAGATGCTGCCTACAATGAGCAGTTCTTC.

This sequence joins TRBV7-3 and TRBJ2-3; 13 bases line up with TRBD2. Germline V gene data show CDR1 as SGHTA and CDR2 as FQGTGA. The V segment lost 5 bases and the J segment 3 bases; nucleotides outside the gene matches: 14. The CDR3 loop spans 19 amino acids. CDR3 in amino acids: CASSNYTPGLAGLTDTQYF. The DNA for the CDR3 is TGTGCCAGCAGCAACTACACCCCGGGACTAGCGGGGCTTACAGATACGCAGTATTTT.

The chain employs TRBV3-1 and TRBJ1-5; perhaps TRBD1 as D (6 bases). CDR1 LGHDT and CDR2 YNNKEL come from the germline V gene (reference sequence). Trimming removed 0 bases at V and 8 bases at J, with 17 bases between. This CDR3 contains 16 residues. The DNA for the CDR3 is TGTGCCAGCAGCCAAGACCTTACAGGGCTGGGGGAGCCCCAGCATTTT. This encodes CASSQDLTGLGEPQHF.

This clonotype was seen more than once but under ten times. V is TRBV5-6 and J is TRBJ2-7, with TRBD2 matching 8 bases. V dropped 3 bases and J dropped 4; count of bases not matched to a gene: 6. The CDR3 contains 14 residues. The germline gives CDR1 SGHDT, CDR2 YYEEEE. The CDR3 loop is CASSSGGVLYEQYF. The CDR3 DNA is TGTGCCAGCAGCTCGGGGGGGGTCCTGTACGAGCAGTACTTC.

The genes are TRBV10-3 and TRBJ2-3; a weak D match, TRBD2 (6 bases). This CDR3 spans 16 amino acids. V lost 3 bases, J lost 2 bases, and 15 bases lay in between. The V gene's germline CDR1 is ENHRY and CDR2 SYGVKD. CDR3 residues: CAISDLGAGLTDTQYF. The CDR3 nucleotides are TGTGCCATCAGTGACCTGGGTGCGGGACTCACAGATACGCAGTATTTT.

This clonotype was seen a few times. The chain combines TRBV27 with TRBJ2-3, with 8 bases matching TRBD1. This CDR3 has 16 amino acids. The V gene's germline CDR1 is MNHEY and CDR2 SMNVEV (reference sequence). After removal of 7 bases from V and 1 base from J, the junction contained 10 bases not matched to a gene. The CDR3 DNA is TGTGCCAGCAACGTCAGGGGGCCGTGGGGCACAGATACGCAGTATTTT. Protein product: CASNVRGPWGTDTQYF.

The V gene is TRBV6-1, the J gene TRBJ2-5, with D perhaps TRBD1 or TRBD2 (7 bases each). Trimming took 5 bases from V and 2 from J, leaving 15 bases between them. CDR1 and CDR2 (germline): MNHNS, SASEGT. CDR3 length: 15 amino acids. CDR3 DNA: TGTGCCAGCAGTCTCCAGGGGGGGATGCAAGAGACCCAGTACTTC. This sequence encodes CASSLQGGMQETQYF.

This clonotype was counted a few times. The chain couples TRBV3-1 to TRBJ1-1, with a tentative D call TRBD1 (5 bases). There are 14 residues in the CDR3. Trimming took 1 base from V and 3 from J, leaving 9 bases between them. Germline CDR1 LGHDT, CDR2 YNNKEL (reference sequence). CDR3: CASSQVPRDTEAFF. The CDR3 DNA is TGTGCCAGCAGCCAAGTTCCCAGGGACACTGAAGCTTTCTTT.

The chain links TRBV28 to TRBJ2-5; possibly TRBD2 for D (5 bases). Germline V lookup: CDR1 MDHEN, CDR2 SYDVKM. Trimming took off 3 bases at V and 5 bases at J, with 16 bases between the two ends. The CDR3 covers 15 residues. The CDR3 DNA sequence: TGTGCCAGCAGTTTGGTGGGCATCCCGGGGGAGACCCAGTACTTC. Its protein product is CASSLVGIPGETQYF.

This clonotype showed up just a few times. The gene calls are TRBV3-1 and TRBJ1-1; 7 bases match TRBD1. Per the germline V gene, CDR1 is LGHDT and CDR2 is YNNKEL (reference sequence). V lost 0 bases, J lost 6 bases, and 13 bases stayed unmatched. The CDR3 sequence is 17 residues long. The CDR3 here is CASSQEGTEVTIAEAFF. The DNA for the CDR3 is TGTGCCAGCAGCCAAGAGGGGACAGAAGTAACAATCGCTGAAGCTTTCTTT.

Only a few counts were recorded for this clonotype. J is TRBJ2-1 and V is TRBV5-1; perhaps TRBD1 as D (6 bases). The CDR3 loop spans 15 amino acids. V gave up 4 bases and J gave up 0 bases, with 11 bases separating them. Germline CDR1 is SGHRS and CDR2 is YFSETQ. The CDR3 DNA is TGCGCCAGCAGCGTGGACAGCAGCTCCTACAATGAGCAGTTCTTC. This encodes CASSVDSSSYNEQFF. The full variable domain, with the rest looked up from reference TRBV5-1 and TRBJ2-1, is KAGVTQTPRYLIKTRGQQVTLSCSPISGHRSVSWYQQTPGQGLQFLFEYFSETQRNKGNFPGRFSGRQFSNSRSEMNVSTLELGDSALYLCASSVDSSSYNEQFFGPGTRLTVL.

This chain connects TRBV4-2 to TRBJ2-5; 14 bases are a match to TRBD2. Germline values: CDR1 LGHNA, CDR2 YNFKEQ. The V segment lost 4 bases and the J segment 4 bases; nucleotides outside the gene matches: 5. The CDR3 contains 16 residues. The CDR3, as DNA: TGTGCCAGCAGCCTAGGACTAGCGGGGGGATCAGAGACCCAGTACTTC. It yields the protein CASSLGLAGGSETQYF.

The chain joins TRBV7-9 to TRBJ1-1; D ambiguous. The CDR3 totals 15 residues. CDR1 and CDR2 (germline): SEHNR, FQNEAQ (reference sequence). V was clipped by 1 base and J by 0 bases, with 9 bases between them. The CDR3 reads CASSLVWYVNTEAFF. Here the CDR3 DNA reads TGTGCCAGCAGCTTAGTATGGTACGTGAACACTGAAGCTTTCTTT.

V gene TRBV28 combines with J gene TRBJ2-5; 8 bases are shared with TRBD1. Trimming at V came to 4 bases and at J to 4 bases, leaving 8 bases not matched to a gene. Germline assignment: CDR1 MDHEN and CDR2 SYDVKM. This CDR3 comprises 15 residues. CDR3 residues: CASSYQQGGGETQYF. CDR3 in DNA: TGTGCCAGCAGTTACCAACAGGGGGGTGGAGAGACCCAGTACTTC.

This clonotype was detected only a few times. This chain joins TRBV2 and TRBJ2-7; D uncertain. Trimming left V 11 bases short and J 4 bases short, with 21 bases between. Germline V gene sequence: CDR1 SNHLY, CDR2 FYNNEI. This CDR3 region has 14 residues. CDR3 sequence: CAVVRPLPRYEQYF. CDR3 in DNA: TGTGCCGTCGTGCGGCCTCTTCCTCGGTACGAGCAGTACTTC.

The chain is built from TRBV3-1 and TRBJ2-7; 13 positions match TRBD2. The V gene's germline CDR1 is LGHDT and CDR2 YNNKEL (reference sequence). The V segment lost 4 bases and the J segment 2 bases; nucleotides outside the gene matches: 8. The CDR3 covers 17 residues. CDR3 in amino acids: CASSPLGLAGDTYEQYF. CDR3 DNA: TGTGCCAGCAGCCCTCTTGGACTAGCGGGGGACACCTACGAGCAGTACTTC.

The V call is TRBV7-2, the J call TRBJ2-5; D is unresolved. This CDR3 is 13 amino acids long. CDR1 and CDR2 (germline): SGHTA, FQGNSA. V lost 5 bases and J 5 bases, leaving 12 bases between the germline ends. CDR3 protein: CASSPPPWETQYF. In nucleotides, the CDR3 is TGTGCCAGCAGCCCCCCCCCCTGGGAGACCCAGTACTTC.

The sample holds a few counts of this clonotype. The chain joins TRBV20-1 to TRBJ1-1; D unclear. Germline V lookup: CDR1 DFQATT, CDR2 SNEGSKA (reference sequence). The V end lost 3 bases, the J end lost 1 base, and 6 bases lay between the germline ends. The CDR3 runs 12 residues. The CDR3 coding sequence is TGCAGTGCTAGCCCGGAGAACACTGAAGCTTTCTTT. Its protein is CSASPENTEAFF.

The chain couples TRBV3-1 to TRBJ2-2; 10 bases line up with TRBD1. This CDR3 spans 16 amino acids. Germline V gives CDR1 LGHDT, CDR2 YNNKEL (reference sequence). V shed 6 bases, J shed 1 base, and the junction held 5 bases outside the gene matches. The chain's CDR3 is CASRDRDRGNTGELFF. The CDR3 DNA follows: TGTGCCAGCAGGGACCGGGACAGGGGGAACACCGGGGAGCTGTTTTTT.